The entry below describes one T cell receptor (beta chain). Its specificity is not known. The data are from a study of response to subunit inactivated influenza vaccine. Study-wide results and caveats: Authors suggested each seasonal influenza vaccination recruits few new T cells.

Germline V gene sequence: CDR1 MRHNA, CDR2 SNTAGT. V dropped 6 bases and J dropped 0; count of bases not matched to a gene: 3. The CDR3 has 16 amino acids. TCRdb itself ran the RT-PCR reads through MiXCR, one entry per CDR3 protein. The sample consists of 430,000 or so distinct CDR3 sequences, about a tenth of them appearing once. The receptor was isolated from a man aged 50 or older who received an inactivated influenza vaccine. The starting material was PBMCs from blood, obtained more than 35 days after vaccination. The J gene is TRBJ2-2, the V gene TRBV6-4; 11 bases fit TRBD2. The CDR3 bases are TGTGCCAGCAGCCAACTAGCGGGGGCGAACACCGGGGAGCTGTTTTTT. This translates into CASSQLAGANTGELFF.